This entry is about one T cell receptor (beta chain). Its antigen is currently unknown. This specimen belongs to a study of shared clonotypes between healthy human individuals. Broader study findings: Larger richness was generally estimated for naive than memory subsets. At large depth, rarefaction still showed sorted-subset sequencing to be incomplete.

V lost 6 bases, J lost 2 bases, and 3 bases stayed unmatched. CDR1 and CDR2 (germline): MNHEY, SMNVEV (reference sequence). The CDR3 has 14 residues. The repertoire was sequenced with immunoSEQ multiplex PCR; TCRdb's copy has only in-frame clones and lacks some. The sample lists about 1.1 million clones; about 80% were seen once. V usage is TRBV27 and J usage is TRBJ2-3, with TRBD1 identical over 9 bases. The sequencing sample was made of memory CD4+ T cells from PBMCs. The subset denotes: CD45RA-negative fraction. The source is a man between 18 and 29 years old in good health. Some clones in this sample may be carry-over from other donors' samples. CDR3 nucleotides: TGTGCCAGCAGACGGACAGGGGCCACAGATACGCAGTATTTT. This gives the protein CASRRTGATDTQYF.